The rows below give T cell receptor beta chains drawn from one sample of a study of radiotherapy plus CTLA-4 blockade in lung cancer. TCRdb's table, derived via immunoSEQ multiplex PCR, lists solely in-frame clones and lacks some. The data show 30,000 or so clones, with less than 75% seen just once and approximately 3.8% held by the top ten. The sequencing here drew on peripheral blood, taken from a patient treated with radiotherapy plus ipilimumab. The origin of the receptors is a human donor with non-small cell lung cancer who had stable disease on radiotherapy plus ipilimumab. Both conserved end residues are part of each CDR3. Fields, in order: V gene, J gene, D gene, clone size, CDR3 protein, CDR3 DNA. The D gene is left open where the match is weak. For some rows the clone size is stated as once, few or many, or as a class when expanded; others skip it.

TRBV29-1	TRBJ2-1	.	.	CSAGGGIGGNEQFF	TGCAGCGCGGGCGGCGGGATAGGGGGGAATGAGCAGTTCTTC
TRBV19	TRBJ2-6	TRBD1	.	CASSSYGTGGSGANVLTF	TGTGCCAGTAGTAGCTACGGGACAGGGGGCTCTGGGGCCAACGTCCTGACTTTC
TRBV28	TRBJ2-4	.	.	CASSWGSVYIQYF	TGTGCCAGCAGTTGGGGCTCGGTGTACATTCAGTACTTC
TRBV19	TRBJ2-5	.	few	CASRTRNQETQYF	TGTGCCAGTAGAACAAGGAACCAAGAGACCCAGTACTTC
TRBV5-4	TRBJ1-2	.	few	CASSLVDNYGYTF	TGTGCCAGCAGCTTGGTGGACAACTATGGCTACACCTTC
TRBV28	TRBJ1-1	.	.	CAGSLTAAANTEAFF	TGTGCCGGCAGTTTGACGGCGGCGGCAAACACTGAAGCTTTCTTT
TRBV7-9	TRBJ2-7	TRBD2	few	CASNLRLAGGPVEQYF	TGTGCCAGCAACCTGAGACTAGCGGGAGGGCCGGTCGAGCAGTACTTC
TRBV5-4	TRBJ2-7	.	.	CASSRRFSYEQYF	TGTGCCAGCAGCCGGCGATTTTCCTACGAGCAGTACTTC
TRBV10-1	TRBJ2-7	TRBD2	medium-sized	CASWTSDTYEQYF	TGCGCCAGTTGGACTAGCGATACCTACGAGCAGTACTTC
TRBV4-3	TRBJ1-1	.	.	CASSQGGIGAFF	TGCGCCAGCAGCCAAGGAGGGATAGGAGCTTTCTTT
TRBV12-5	TRBJ2-5	.	once	CASGRGAQETQYF	TGTGCTAGTGGTCGCGGGGCCCAAGAGACCCAGTACTTC
TRBV12-2	TRBJ1-1	.	.	CASRLVSPGYYTEAFF	TGTGCAAGTCGCTTAGTGTCACCGGGATACTACACTGAAGCTTTCTTT
TRBV7-9	TRBJ1-1	TRBD1	.	CASSKQGYTEAFF	TGTGCCAGCAGCAAACAGGGGTACACTGAAGCTTTCTTT
TRBV27	TRBJ2-1	.	once	CASLPRSGLYNEQFF	TGTGCCAGTCTTCCCCGTTCTGGTCTATACAATGAGCAGTTCTTC
TRBV11-3	TRBJ1-1	.	.	CASSWQGGPEAFF	TGTGCCAGCAGCTGGCAGGGTGGGCCTGAAGCTTTCTTT
TRBV19	TRBJ2-2	.	.	CATTGLANTGELFF	TGTGCCACCACAGGGCTAGCGAACACCGGGGAGCTGTTTTTT
TRBV6-1	TRBJ2-5	TRBD1	.	CASSGNRGRAIETQYF	TGTGCCAGCAGTGGAAACAGGGGAAGGGCGATAGAGACCCAGTACTTC
TRBV7-9	TRBJ2-6	.	.	CASSKTGRGSGANVLTF	TGTGCCAGCAGTAAGACAGGAAGGGGCTCTGGGGCCAACGTCCTGACTTTC
TRBV6-1	TRBJ1-1	.	.	CASSRGNFGEAFF	TGTGCCAGCAGCAGAGGGAACTTCGGTGAAGCTTTCTTT
TRBV2	TRBJ2-7	.	.	CASSELEFGQYF	TGTGCCAGCAGTGAATTGGAATTTGGGCAGTACTTC